The 30 T cell receptor beta chains in this list originate from one sample, sequenced in a study of T cell changes during pregnancy in multiple sclerosis. TCRdb keeps only in-frame clones here, not all; method: immunoSEQ multiplex PCR. The sample lists approximately 89,000 clones, around 94% occurring once. The sequencing here drew on peripheral blood, taken in the third trimester of pregnancy. The source of these receptors is a female donor with multiple sclerosis, enrolled in a pregnancy study.

J is TRBJ1-1 and V is TRBV5-1; 9 bases match TRBD1. Germline V lookup: CDR1 SGHRS, CDR2 YFSETQ. CDR3 length: 15 amino acids. J was trimmed by 8 bases and V by 4 bases; bases with no gene match: 12. The CDR3 protein is CASSTGGARHREAFF. The CDR3 coding sequence is TGCGCCAGCAGCACAGGGGGCGCCAGACACCGCGAAGCTTTCTTT.

This chain links TRBV11-2 with TRBJ2-3, with 12 bases identical to TRBD2. The length of the CDR3 is 17 residues. J gave up 2 bases and V 1 base, and 4 bases lay outside the gene matches. The germline CDR1 and CDR2 sequences are SGHAT and FQNNGV. CDR3 coding DNA: TGTGCCAGCAGCTTAGCCCGGACTAGCGGGGCCACAGATACGCAGTATTTT. Translating it yields CASSLARTSGATDTQYF.

The chain recombines TRBV11-2 with TRBJ2-7; a weak D match, TRBD1 (6 bases). The CDR3 has 13 amino acids. Germline V gene sequence: CDR1 SGHAT, CDR2 FQNNGV. V lost 1 base and J 10 bases, leaving 14 bases between the germline ends. DNA of the CDR3: TGTGCCAGCAGCTTAGCCCAGGGGAGTTTCCAGTACTTC. It encodes CASSLAQGSFQYF.

The V gene is TRBV19, the J gene TRBJ2-6; the D gene is possibly TRBD1 (6 bases). Trimming removed 6 bases from V and 2 bases from J, with 14 bases in between. This CDR3 is built from 16 residues. Germline V gene lookup returns CDR1 LNHDA and CDR2 SQIVND (reference sequence). The CDR3 region is CASRKRQEPGANVLTF. The CDR3 bases are TGTGCCAGTAGAAAGAGACAGGAACCTGGGGCCAACGTCCTGACTTTC.

The chain links TRBV2 to TRBJ2-5; weak D call: TRBD1 (5 bases). CDR1 is SNHLY and CDR2 is FYNNEI in the germline V gene. The CDR3 runs to 13 residues. The V gene lost 4 bases and the J gene lost 1 base, with 7 bases spanning the gap. The CDR3 DNA sequence: TGTGCCAGCAGTGTGGGGCCCCAAGAGACCCAGTACTTC. Translated, it gives CASSVGPQETQYF.

The CDR3 spells CASSLSGELFF. The CDR3 DNA follows: TGTGCCAGCAGCTTATCAGGGGAGCTGTTTTTT. The V and J genes are TRBV5-6 and TRBJ2-2; no reliable D call. The CDR3 has 11 residues. Trimming shortened V by 2 bases and J by 8 bases, and 4 bases separated the two germline ends. Germline V gives CDR1 SGHDT, CDR2 YYEEEE. The full variable domain, its missing parts supplied by reference TRBV5-6 and TRBJ2-2, is DAGVTQSPTHLIKTRGQQVTLRCSPKSGHDTVSWYQQALGQGPQFIFQYYEEEERQRGNFPDRFSGHQFPNYSSELNVNALLLGDSALYLCASSLSGELFFGEGSRLTVL.

V usage is TRBV27 and J usage is TRBJ2-1; 9 bases are shared with TRBD2. CDR1 and CDR2 (germline): MNHEY, SMNVEV (reference sequence). V lost 6 bases, J lost 7 bases, and 7 bases stayed unmatched. The CDR3 length is 14 residues. The CDR3 DNA reads as TGTGCCAGCAGGTTAGCGGGAGTGGGTAATGAGCAGTTCTTC. It yields the protein CASRLAGVGNEQFF.

The chain is built from TRBV11-3 and TRBJ1-3; unclear D gene. The germline gives CDR1 SGHNT, CDR2 YENEEA. The germline V and J ends were trimmed by 2 bases and 1 base, with 3 bases remaining between them. CDR3 length: 13 amino acids. The CDR3 spells CASSLTSGNTIYF. Written as DNA, the CDR3 is TGTGCCAGCAGCTTAACTTCTGGAAACACCATATATTTT.

The chain carries TRBV10-3 and TRBJ2-6; D may be TRBD2 (6 bases). The CDR3 spans 22 residues. Trimming removed 2 bases from V and 0 bases from J, with 26 bases in between. Germline loops: CDR1 ENHRY, CDR2 SYGVKD. CDR3 nucleotide sequence: TGTGCCATCAGTGAGAGGCTGGGGAGAAATAAGGAGGGCATCTCTGGGGCCAACGTCCTGACTTTC. This sequence encodes CAISERLGRNKEGISGANVLTF.

V usage is TRBV30 and J usage is TRBJ2-2; D ambiguous. CDR3 length: 15 residues. V lost 2 bases and J lost 0, with 10 bases in between. Germline V gene sequence: CDR1 GTSNPN, CDR2 SVGIG (reference sequence). The CDR3 region has the DNA TGTGCCTGGAGTCGCCAGAACGCGAACACCGGGGAGCTGTTTTTT. It yields the protein CAWSRQNANTGELFF.

This clone appeared a few times. V is TRBV28 and J is TRBJ1-5; the D gene is possibly TRBD1 (6 bases). Germline lookup yields CDR1 MDHEN and CDR2 SYDVKM. V was clipped by 2 bases and J by 0 bases, with 11 bases between them. The CDR3 runs 16 residues. The CDR3 nucleotides are TGTGCCAGCAGTTTAAGAGGACAGTATAGCAATCAGCCCCAGCATTTT. Its protein product is CASSLRGQYSNQPQHF.

This clone is a singleton in its sample. This chain joins TRBV4-1 and TRBJ2-1; a possible D gene is TRBD2 (6 bases). V was cut by 1 base and J by 3 bases, with 10 bases left in between. Germline lookup yields CDR1 MGHRA and CDR2 YSYEKL. The CDR3 runs 15 residues. The CDR3 bases are TGCGCCAGCAGCCAAGGCCTAGCGATCTACAATGAGCAGTTCTTC. This translates into CASSQGLAIYNEQFF.

The genes are TRBV9 and TRBJ1-2, with D hard to call. The CDR3 runs to 12 residues. Trimming cost V 1 base and J 4 bases, with 5 bases left between them. CDR1 SGDLS and CDR2 YYNGEE come from the germline V gene. Here the CDR3 DNA reads TGTGCCAGCAGCGTATGGAGCTATGGCTACACCTTC. Encoded protein: CASSVWSYGYTF.

The chain combines TRBV7-6 with TRBJ2-3; the D is unclear. Germline lookup yields CDR1 SGHVS and CDR2 FNYEAQ. V lost 1 base, J lost 2 bases, and 13 bases lay in between. The CDR3 runs to 16 residues. The CDR3: CASSLGAFSFTDTQYF. The CDR3 coding sequence is TGTGCCAGCAGCTTAGGCGCTTTCTCGTTCACAGATACGCAGTATTTT.

This chain links TRBV29-1 with TRBJ1-1; D remains unclear. V lost 2 bases and J 7 bases, leaving 11 bases between the germline ends. From germline, CDR1 is SQVTM and CDR2 ANQGSEA. This CDR3 region has 12 residues. The CDR3 spells CSVELGRIEAFF. CDR3 DNA: TGCAGCGTTGAATTAGGGAGGATTGAAGCTTTCTTT.

The V gene is TRBV29-1, the J gene TRBJ1-2; tentatively, D is TRBD1 (5 bases). This CDR3 spans 15 amino acids. The V gene's germline CDR1 is SQVTM and CDR2 ANQGSEA. Trimming left V 0 bases short and J 4 bases short, with 15 bases between. The CDR3 region is CSVEDLTGAGYGYTF. The CDR3 nucleotides are TGCAGCGTTGAAGATTTAACTGGGGCTGGCTATGGCTACACCTTC.

V gene TRBV30 combines with J gene TRBJ2-7, with a tentative D call TRBD2 (5 bases). The CDR3 length is 15 residues. The ends were cut back, 3 bases at V and 4 bases at J, with 19 bases in the middle. Germline CDR1 reads GTSNPN; CDR2 reads SVGIG (reference sequence). This chain's CDR3 is CAWREPTRVVYEQYF. CDR3 DNA: TGTGCCTGGAGGGAACCAACTAGGGTTGTGTACGAGCAGTACTTC. Full variable domain (missing parts from reference TRBV30 and TRBJ2-7): SQTIHQWPATLVQPVGSPLSLECTVEGTSNPNLYWYRQAAGRGLQLLFYSVGIGQISSEVPQNLSASRPQDRQFILSSKKLLLSDSGFYLCAWREPTRVVYEQYFGPGTRLTVT.

The gene calls are TRBV30 and TRBJ2-3, with TRBD2 identical over 8 bases. V dropped 2 bases and J dropped 1; count of bases not matched to a gene: 5. Germline loops: CDR1 GTSNPN, CDR2 SVGIG (reference sequence). CDR3 length equals 15 residues. CDR3 loop: CAWSKGAGGTDTQYF. The CDR3 DNA reads TGTGCCTGGAGTAAGGGAGCGGGGGGCACAGATACGCAGTATTTT.

The chain is built from TRBV2 and TRBJ2-7, with 10 bases lining up with TRBD2. The CDR3 sequence is 17 residues long. Looked up from germline, CDR1 is SNHLY and CDR2 is FYNNEI. V lost 0 bases to trimming and J lost 1 base; unmatched junction nucleotides: 6. CDR3 nucleotides: TGTGCCAGCAGTGAAGCGCTGAGCGGGAGGGGATCCTACGAGCAGTACTTC. Its translation is CASSEALSGRGSYEQYF.

J is TRBJ2-1 and V is TRBV30; D may be TRBD2 (5 bases). Trimming took off 2 bases at V and 8 bases at J, with 10 bases between the two ends. Germline V lookup: CDR1 GTSNPN, CDR2 SVGIG (reference sequence). The CDR3 is 12 residues long. This CDR3 is CAWSMDSDEQFF. CDR3 sequence (DNA): TGTGCCTGGAGTATGGACTCCGATGAGCAGTTCTTC.

The chain joins TRBV11-2 to TRBJ2-1, with TRBD2 identical over 9 bases. Germline CDR1 is SGHAT and CDR2 is FQNNGV. The CDR3 is 16 amino acids. The junction had 6 bases not matched to a gene; V was cut back by 5 bases and J by 1 base. The CDR3 DNA is TGTGCCAGCAGCCGTAGCGGGAGTTTTTCCTACAATGAGCAGTTCTTC. As protein: CASSRSGSFSYNEQFF.

J is TRBJ2-7 and V is TRBV7-9, with D hard to call. The CDR3 length is 13 residues. Per the germline V gene, CDR1 is SEHNR and CDR2 is FQNEAQ (reference sequence). The V and J ends lost 6 bases and 1 base respectively, with 10 bases between them. The CDR3 reads CASSPQDSYEQYF. CDR3 in DNA: TGTGCCAGCAGTCCCCAGGATTCCTACGAGCAGTACTTC.

The J gene is TRBJ1-1, the V gene TRBV6-1; the D gene is possibly TRBD1 (5 bases). The CDR3 contains 12 residues. V was pared by 4 bases and J by 11 bases, with 14 bases between. Germline CDR1 and CDR2: MNHNS and SASEGT. In DNA form, the CDR3 reads TGTGCCAGCAGTGGAACCAGGGTGGGGGCTTTCTTT. Translating gives CASSGTRVGAFF.

This clone was found once. The chain joins TRBV6-6 to TRBJ2-3; TRBD2 might be the D (6 bases). Trimming removed 2 bases at V and 3 bases at J, with 12 bases between. CDR1 is MNHNY, CDR2 SVGAGI, per germline (reference sequence). The CDR3 loop spans 15 amino acids. This chain's CDR3 is CASSYLAAGTDTQYF. The CDR3 DNA follows: TGTGCCAGCAGTTACCTGGCGGCGGGGACAGATACGCAGTATTTT.

This chain connects TRBV19 to TRBJ1-5, with 7 bases lining up with TRBD1. Unmatched junction bases numbered 8, after V lost 2 bases and J lost 4 bases. Per the germline V gene, CDR1 is LNHDA and CDR2 is SQIVND (reference sequence). The CDR3 runs to 16 residues. The CDR3: CASSILTGQNNQPQHF. CDR3 sequence (DNA): TGTGCCAGTAGTATACTAACGGGACAGAATAATCAGCCCCAGCATTTT.

The chain is built from TRBV9 and TRBJ2-5; 14 bases agree with TRBD2. The CDR3 has 15 residues. The J segment lost 5 bases and the V segment lost 3 bases, leaving 3 bases of the junction unmatched. Germline V gene lookup returns CDR1 SGDLS and CDR2 YYNGEE. CDR3 nucleotide sequence: TGTGCCAGCAGCGCGGGACTAGCGGGAGTGGAGACCCAGTACTTC. It yields the protein CASSAGLAGVETQYF. The whole variable domain, remainder taken from reference TRBV9 and TRBJ2-5, is DSGVTQTPKHLITATGQRVTLRCSPRSGDLSVYWYQQSLDQGLQFLIQYYNGEERAKGNILERFSAQQFPDLHSELNLSSLELGDSALYFCASSAGLAGVETQYFGPGTRLLVL.

In this sample, this clone turned up once. The genes are TRBV6-1 and TRBJ2-1; possibly TRBD1 for D (6 bases). CDR1 is MNHNS and CDR2 is SASEGT in the germline V gene. V lost 2 bases, J lost 4 bases, and 6 bases lay in between. The CDR3 is 13 residues long. The CDR3 region has the DNA TGTGCCAGCAGTGAACAGGGGTACAATGAGCAGTTCTTC. Its protein is CASSEQGYNEQFF.

This chain joins TRBV5-5 and TRBJ1-2; D is possibly TRBD1 (6 bases). Trimming pared 0 bases from V and 3 bases from J, leaving 6 bases between. From germline, CDR1 is SGHKS and CDR2 YYEKEE (reference sequence). CDR3 length equals 13 residues. The CDR3 nucleotides read TGTGCCAGCAGCTTGGACAGGGACTATGGCTACACCTTC. It encodes CASSLDRDYGYTF.

This chain links TRBV11-2 with TRBJ1-2; D gene unclear. This CDR3 has 14 residues. The ends were cut back, 3 bases at V and 1 base at J, with 9 bases in the middle. CDR1 and CDR2 from the germline V gene are SGHAT and FQNNGV. The DNA of the CDR3 is TGTGCCAGCAGCTTGGGAGGGATTAACTATGGCTACACCTTC. Amino acid sequence: CASSLGGINYGYTF.

V usage is TRBV7-8 and J usage is TRBJ1-3; the D is unclear. V lost 10 bases and J lost 0, with 16 bases in between. The CDR3 consists of 15 residues. Germline CDR1 and CDR2: SGHVS and FQNEAQ. CDR3 amino acids: CATSLQTTSGNTIYF. Written as DNA, the CDR3 is TGTGCCACCTCTTTACAGACTACCTCTGGAAACACCATATATTTT.